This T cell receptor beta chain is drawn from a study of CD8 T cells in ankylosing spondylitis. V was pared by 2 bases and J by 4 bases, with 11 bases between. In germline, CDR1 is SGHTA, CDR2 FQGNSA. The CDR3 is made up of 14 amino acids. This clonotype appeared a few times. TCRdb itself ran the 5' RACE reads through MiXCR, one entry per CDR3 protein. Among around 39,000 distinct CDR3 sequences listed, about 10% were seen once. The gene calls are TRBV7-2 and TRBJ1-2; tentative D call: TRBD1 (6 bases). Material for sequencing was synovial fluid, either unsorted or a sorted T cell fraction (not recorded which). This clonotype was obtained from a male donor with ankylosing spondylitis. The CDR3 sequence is CASSLNRDRYGYTF. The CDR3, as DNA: TGTGCCAGCAGCTTAAACAGGGATCGCTATGGCTACACCTTC.